This passage covers 4 T cell receptor beta chains from one sample sequenced in a study of T cell responses to AZD1222 COVID-19 vaccine. Profiled with immunoSEQ multiplex PCR; TCRdb holds only in-frame clones, not every one. This table holds 130,000 to 150,000 clones, over 75% found once. The source material was peripheral blood, sampled on day 0 of AZD1222 vaccination. These receptors all come from an adult in good health.

The chain has TRBV10-1 and TRBJ1-3; D is perhaps TRBD1 (6 bases). Germline values: CDR1 WNHNN, CDR2 SYGVQD (reference sequence). This CDR3 region has 15 residues. V dropped 4 bases and J dropped 0 bases, with 10 bases sitting between them. Here the CDR3 reads CASSGRGISGNTIYF. CDR3 nucleotides: TGCGCCAGCAGTGGCAGGGGAATCTCTGGAAACACCATATATTTT.

The rearrangement uses TRBV7-9 and TRBJ2-7; possibly TRBD2 for D (6 bases). Germline-derived CDR1 and CDR2 are SEHNR and FQNEAQ (reference sequence). V was cut by 5 bases and J by 4 bases, with 9 bases left in between. This CDR3 has 12 amino acids. The CDR3 nucleotides are TGTGCCAGCAGCCAGAGCGGGTACGAGCAGTACTTC. Translating it yields CASSQSGYEQYF.

This clone was recorded only once. The V gene is TRBV21-1, the J gene TRBJ1-1; no DNA check was done on the table's D call, TRBD1. TRBV21-1 is deemed a pseudogene. The CDR3 loop spans 17 amino acids. CDR3 sequence reads: CASSRWVGAPPATEAFF. Here the CDR3 DNA reads TGTGCCAGCAGCCGTTGGGTGGGGGCACCGCCCGCTACTGAAGCTTTCTTT.

The rearrangement links TRBV29-1 to TRBJ1-1; perhaps TRBD1 as D (5 bases). Germline V gene lookup returns CDR1 SQVTM and CDR2 ANQGSEA. Trimming shortened V by 4 bases and J by 5 bases, and 20 bases separated the two germline ends. There are 15 residues in the CDR3. The CDR3 reads CSVGVGPTGGTEAFF. The CDR3 nucleotides read TGCAGCGTTGGGGTAGGTCCCACTGGGGGGACTGAAGCTTTCTTT. Supplemented by reference TRBV29-1 and TRBJ1-1, the full variable domain reads SAVISQKPSRDICQRGTSLTIQCQVDSQVTMMFWYRQQPGQSLTLIATANQGSEATYESGFVIDKFPISRPNLTFSTLTVSNMSPEDSSIYLCSVGVGPTGGTEAFFGQGTRLTVV.